The sequence of this T cell receptor (beta chain) was determined in a study of high-grade serous ovarian cancer treatment subgroups. General study points: Only CDR3 was analyzed; CDR1 and CDR2 were not. Different patients shared almost no repertoire; same-patient tumors shared about 0.095 to 0.79. Spatial context was lost because tumors were sequenced in bulk.

A remark on this clone: Its antigen is currently unknown.

Tumor samples were taken before definitive surgery or chemotherapy. V lost 6 bases to trimming and J lost 0 bases; unmatched junction nucleotides: 4. The CDR3 length is 15 residues. Germline V gene data show CDR1 as SQVTM and CDR2 as ANQGSEA. The protocol was immunoSEQ multiplex PCR, while the TCRdb copy is restricted to in-frame clones and leaves out a portion. In the table there are about 7,800 clones, 50% to 75% of which are singletons. The chain uses TRBV29-1 and TRBJ2-6, with 8 positions matching TRBD1. The TCR originated in a human donor with high-grade serous ovarian cancer. The source material was tumor tissue. The CDR3 region is CSVSTGGSGANVLTF. The CDR3 DNA follows: TGCAGCGTCTCTACAGGGGGCTCTGGGGCCAACGTCCTGACTTTC.